This T cell receptor beta chain was sequenced in a study of T cell repertoires in cytomegalovirus infection. Trimming stripped 1 base from V and 6 bases from J, with 7 bases between. CDR3 length: 14 residues. From germline, CDR1 is SGHVT and CDR2 SQSDAQ. MiXCR, run by TCRdb on the reads, gives a single entry per CDR3 protein. Of roughly 800,000 distinct CDR3 sequences listed, about 29% were seen once; the top ten hold around 12%. This clonotype was seen a handful of times. Its antigen is unknown. Study findings and constraints: Public TCR beta family frequency separated CMV-and-HLA carriers, including in an independent cohort.

This chain joins TRBV7-4 and TRBJ1-6; D gene uncertain. This TCR was recovered from a human donor in good health (CMV status not recorded). Some clones in this sample may be carry-over from other donors' samples. The sample here was cultured CD8+ T cells from PBMCs, taken from culture after CMV antigen stimulation. The CDR3 region is CASSLGFTNSPLHF. CDR3 DNA: TGTGCCAGCAGCTTAGGATTTACTAATTCACCCCTCCACTTT.